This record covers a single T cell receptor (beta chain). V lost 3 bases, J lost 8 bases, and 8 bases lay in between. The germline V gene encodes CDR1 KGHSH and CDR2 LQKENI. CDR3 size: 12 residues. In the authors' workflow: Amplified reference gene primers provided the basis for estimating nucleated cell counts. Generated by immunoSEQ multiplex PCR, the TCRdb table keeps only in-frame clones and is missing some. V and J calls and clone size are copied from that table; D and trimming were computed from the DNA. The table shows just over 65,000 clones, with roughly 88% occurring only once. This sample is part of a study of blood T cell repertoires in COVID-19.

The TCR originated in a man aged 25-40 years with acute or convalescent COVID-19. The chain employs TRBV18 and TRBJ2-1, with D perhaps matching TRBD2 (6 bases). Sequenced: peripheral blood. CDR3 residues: CASSPGRDEQFF. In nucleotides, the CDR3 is TGTGCCAGCTCACCCGGGAGAGATGAGCAGTTCTTC. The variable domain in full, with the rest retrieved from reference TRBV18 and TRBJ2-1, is NAGVMQNPRHLVRRRGQEARLRCSPMKGHSHVYWYRQLPEEGLKFMVYLQKENIIDESGMPKERFSAEFPKEGPSILRIQQVVRGDSAAYFCASSPGRDEQFFGPGTRLTVL.